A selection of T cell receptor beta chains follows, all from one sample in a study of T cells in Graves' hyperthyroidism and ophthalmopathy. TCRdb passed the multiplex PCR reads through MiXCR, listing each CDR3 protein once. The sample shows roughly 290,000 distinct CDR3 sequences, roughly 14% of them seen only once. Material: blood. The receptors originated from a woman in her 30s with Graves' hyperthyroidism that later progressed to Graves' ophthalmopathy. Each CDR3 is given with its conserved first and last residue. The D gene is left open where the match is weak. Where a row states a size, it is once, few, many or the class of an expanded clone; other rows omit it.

CASSNPGLVAQYF,TGTGCCAGTAGTAACCCAGGACTGGTGGCGCAGTATTTT,TRBV19,NA,TRBJ2-3,many
CSVERGLALNEQFF,TGCAGCGTTGAACGGGGACTAGCTCTCAATGAGCAGTTCTTC,TRBV29-1,TRBD2,TRBJ2-1,NA
CATSDRSGVTDTQYF,TGTGCCACCAGTGACCGATCGGGGGTCACAGATACGCAGTATTTT,TRBV24-1,NA,TRBJ2-3,many
CASSPSGQRQETQYF,TGTGCCAGCTCACCATCGGGACAGAGACAAGAGACCCAGTACTTC,TRBV18,TRBD1,TRBJ2-5,many
CASSIGSPDEQYF,TGTGCCAGCAGCATAGGGTCCCCAGACGAGCAGTACTTC,TRBV2,NA,TRBJ2-7,many
CASIPGQGPNEQFF,TGTGCCAGCATCCCCGGACAGGGGCCCAATGAGCAGTTCTTC,TRBV7-2,TRBD1,TRBJ2-1,many
CASSRRTENTEAFF,TGTGCCAGCAGCCGGCGAACGGAGAACACTGAAGCTTTCTTT,TRBV9,NA,TRBJ1-1,few
CASGLDATIPQHF,TGTGCTAGTGGTTTGGACGCGACAATTCCCCAGCATTTT,TRBV12-5,NA,TRBJ1-5,NA
CASSQEAGHPYEQYF,TGTGCCAGCAGCCAAGAAGCGGGACACCCCTACGAGCAGTACTTC,TRBV3-1,NA,TRBJ2-7,many
CASSLGVRSHGYTF,TGTGCCAGCAGCTTAGGGGTACGGAGCCATGGCTACACCTTC,TRBV7-2,NA,TRBJ1-2,NA
CASSSRTGVRTSVSYNEQFF,TGCGCCAGCAGCTCCAGGACAGGGGTTAGGACTAGCGTTTCCTACAATGAGCAGTTCTTC,TRBV5-1,NA,TRBJ2-1,many
CASSLGLETEAFF,TGTGCCAGCAGTTTAGGGTTGGAGACTGAAGCTTTCTTT,TRBV27,NA,TRBJ1-1,few
CASSQARLGGDTQYF,TGCGCCAGCAGCCAAGCAAGACTAGGTGGAGATACGCAGTATTTT,TRBV4-3,NA,TRBJ2-3,NA
CASSRDAYEQYF,TGTGCCAGCAGCCGGGACGCTTACGAGCAGTACTTC,TRBV5-4,NA,TRBJ2-7,many
CASRMDRGYEQYF,TGTGCCAGTAGAATGGACAGGGGATATGAGCAGTACTTC,TRBV19,TRBD1,TRBJ2-7,NA
CASSPHESYEQYF,TGTGCCAGCAGTCCCCACGAGTCCTACGAGCAGTACTTC,TRBV28,NA,TRBJ2-7,many
CASSLEGILAGETRYF,TGTGCCAGCAGCTTGGAAGGTATCCTCGCCGGAGAGACCCGGTACTTC,TRBV28,NA,TRBJ2-5,once
CASSGTGINQPQHF,TGTGCCAGCAGTGGGACAGGGATAAATCAGCCCCAGCATTTT,TRBV2,TRBD1,TRBJ1-5,many
CAQLANTEAFF,TGTGCCCAACTTGCTAACACTGAAGCTTTCTTT,TRBV30,NA,TRBJ1-1,many
CASSFQTGTSGNEQFF,TGTGCCAGCAGCTTCCAGACCGGGACTAGCGGGAATGAGCAGTTCTTC,TRBV7-9,TRBD2,TRBJ2-1,many
CASSYSGLWAGPDTQYF,TGTGCCAGCAGTTACTCGGGGCTGTGGGCGGGTCCAGATACGCAGTATTTT,TRBV6-5,NA,TRBJ2-3,many
CASSLGTGGNTDTQYF,TGTGCCAGCAGTTTAGGGACAGGGGGAAACACAGATACGCAGTATTTT,TRBV12-3/TRBV12-4,TRBD1,TRBJ2-3,many
CASSVGTGGINQPQHF,TGTGCCAGCTCCGTGGGGACAGGGGGAATCAATCAGCCCCAGCATTTT,TRBV18,TRBD1,TRBJ1-5,many
CAISESFGPSTDTQYF,TGTGCCATCAGTGAGTCGTTTGGCCCTAGCACAGATACGCAGTATTTT,TRBV10-3,NA,TRBJ2-3,few
CASSLGGGAHEQYF,TGTGCCAGCAGCTTAGGCGGAGGGGCCCACGAGCAGTACTTC,TRBV7-3,NA,TRBJ2-7,few
CASSLVLLGGDQETQYF,TGTGCCAGCAGCTTAGTGCTCCTGGGAGGGGACCAAGAGACCCAGTACTTC,TRBV7-2,TRBD2,TRBJ2-5,many
CASSPPAGEGLAKNIQYF,TGTGCCAGCTCACCACCAGCTGGGGAGGGCCTAGCCAAAAACATTCAGTACTTC,TRBV18,TRBD2,TRBJ2-4,many
CASSPGGSPWSQETQYF,TGTGCCAGCAGCCCGGGAGGTTCCCCGTGGTCCCAAGAGACCCAGTACTTC,TRBV11-1,TRBD2,TRBJ2-5,many
CAWSVGSNNQPQHF,TGTGCCTGGAGTGTTGGCAGTAACAATCAGCCCCAGCATTTT,TRBV30,NA,TRBJ1-5,many
CASLLNFRGPGELFF,TGCGCCAGCCTTTTGAATTTTCGGGGACCCGGGGAGCTGTTTTTT,TRBV4-3,NA,TRBJ2-2,few
CASSGAGVGTDTQYF,TGTGCCAGCAGCGGGGCGGGAGTGGGCACAGATACGCAGTATTTT,TRBV5-4,TRBD2,TRBJ2-3,NA
CASSAVGRGWDEAFF,TGTGCCAGCAGCGCAGTCGGCAGGGGATGGGATGAAGCTTTCTTT,TRBV9,NA,TRBJ1-1,NA
CASSLVGQGAREQFF,TGTGCCAGCAGCTTAGTAGGACAGGGGGCAAGGGAGCAGTTCTTC,TRBV7-2,TRBD1,TRBJ2-1,many
CAISGGERPFTDTQYF,TGTGCCATCAGCGGGGGGGAAAGACCCTTCACAGATACGCAGTATTTT,TRBV10-3,TRBD2,TRBJ2-3,many
CASRADRGESPLHF,TGTGCCAGCAGAGCGGACAGGGGGGAATCACCCCTCCACTTT,TRBV9,TRBD1,TRBJ1-6,NA
CASSQEQSIDYGYTF,TGTGCCAGCAGCCAAGAACAGAGTATCGACTATGGCTACACCTTC,TRBV4-2,NA,TRBJ1-2,NA
CASSLGLAGNIQYF,TGTGCCAGCAGCTTGGGACTAGCTGGAAACATTCAGTACTTC,TRBV5-8,TRBD2,TRBJ2-4,many
CASSIDRAGYEQYF,TGTGCCAGCAGCATTGACAGGGCGGGCTACGAGCAGTACTTC,TRBV7-2,TRBD1,TRBJ2-7,many
CASSPHLAGPKETQYF,TGTGCCAGCAGTCCCCACCTAGCGGGGCCCAAAGAGACCCAGTACTTC,TRBV27,TRBD2,TRBJ2-5,NA
CATSGQQGATDTQYF,TGTGCCACCAGTGGGCAGCAGGGGGCCACAGATACGCAGTATTTT,TRBV24-1,TRBD1,TRBJ2-3,NA
CASTWGGNQPQHF,TGTGCCAGCACCTGGGGGGGGAATCAGCCCCAGCATTTT,TRBV28,NA,TRBJ1-5,many
CASSPEGQGIGYTF,TGCGCCAGCAGCCCAGAGGGACAGGGCATCGGCTACACCTTC,TRBV5-1,TRBD1,TRBJ1-2,NA
CASSPSSVLRDEAFF,TGTGCCAGTAGTCCGTCGTCGGTCCTTCGAGATGAAGCTTTCTTT,TRBV19,NA,TRBJ1-1,NA
CASSMTPGRDRYTF,TGTGCCAGTAGTATGACTCCCGGCCGGGACCGCTACACCTTC,TRBV19,NA,TRBJ1-2,few
CASSPGLAIGELFF,TGTGCCAGCAGTCCCGGACTAGCGATCGGGGAGCTGTTTTTT,TRBV27,TRBD2,TRBJ2-2,NA
CASSYSRGRTEAFF,TGTGCCAGCAGTTACTCTCGCGGGAGGACTGAAGCTTTCTTT,TRBV6-5,NA,TRBJ1-1,many
CSLKPTENYGYTF,TGCAGTTTAAAGCCCACAGAAAACTATGGCTACACCTTC,TRBV20-1,NA,TRBJ1-2,NA
CASSPTGQGNYNEQFF,TGTGCCAGCAGCCCGACCGGACAGGGTAACTACAATGAGCAGTTCTTC,TRBV7-9,TRBD1,TRBJ2-1,many
CASSTAGGADTQYF,TGTGCCAGCAGCACCGCGGGGGGGGCAGATACGCAGTATTTT,TRBV11-2,TRBD2,TRBJ2-3,many
CASNQGLTDTQYF,TGTGCCAGCAACCAGGGCCTCACAGATACGCAGTATTTT,TRBV7-2,NA,TRBJ2-3,many
CASSKRGGGELFF,TGTGCCAGCAGTAAAAGGGGAGGCGGGGAGCTGTTTTTT,TRBV28,NA,TRBJ2-2,many